A single sample gave rise to the 30 T cell receptor beta chains below, sequenced in a study of vaccination and CD4 T cells after COVID-19. The treatment: roughly 11-day PBMC culture with coronavirus spike peptide pools or control peptides (ViraFEST assay). Sequenced with the Oncomine TCR Beta short-read assay was DNA taken from cultured CD4+ T cells. TCRdb used MiXCR to reprocess the PCR reads, holding one entry per CDR3 protein. Of some 10,000 distinct CDR3 sequences listed, 65% are singletons. Antigen specificity for these receptors is unknown. The specimen comprised CD4+ T cells from blood, cultured in vitro, sampled before SARS-CoV-2 vaccination. The receptor set was obtained from a human donor who had recovered from COVID-19.

This chain joins TRBV2 and TRBJ2-5, with 10 positions matching TRBD1. The CDR3 has 14 amino acids. The V gene's germline CDR1 is SNHLY and CDR2 FYNNEI. V dropped 8 bases and J dropped 3; count of bases not matched to a gene: 6. CDR3 sequence: CASAPGTGEETQYF. The CDR3 nucleotides read TGTGCCAGCGCCCCCGGGACAGGGGAAGAGACCCAGTACTTC.

This chain joins TRBV27 and TRBJ1-5; D is possibly TRBD1 (5 bases). Germline assignment: CDR1 MNHEY and CDR2 SMNVEV (reference sequence). Trimming removed 3 bases at V and 2 bases at J, with 11 bases between. This CDR3 has 15 residues. CDR3 in DNA: TGTGCCAGCAGTTTCCGGCAGGGCCGCAATCAGCCCCAGCATTTT. Protein product: CASSFRQGRNQPQHF.

The CDR3 region is CASSQAYEQYF. As DNA, the CDR3 is TGTGCCAGTAGCCAAGCGTACGAGCAGTACTTC. This sequence joins TRBV7-2 and TRBJ2-7; D uncertain. V lost 9 bases, J lost 4 bases, and 10 bases lay in between. The CDR3 spans 11 residues. Germline V gene lookup returns CDR1 SGHTA and CDR2 FQGNSA.

The chain joins TRBV4-1 to TRBJ2-7; 9 bases agree with TRBD2. Losses at the gene ends were 1 base for V and 6 bases for J; bases not matched to a gene: 13. This CDR3 is built from 17 residues. CDR1 is MGHRA and CDR2 is YSYEKL in the germline V gene. The CDR3 spells CASSQGQGGRAGFEQYF. The CDR3 DNA sequence: TGCGCCAGCAGCCAAGGCCAGGGCGGGAGGGCCGGGTTCGAGCAGTACTTC.

V and J are TRBV19 and TRBJ2-7; the D gene is possibly TRBD2 (6 bases). This CDR3 has 15 residues. Germline-derived CDR1 and CDR2 are LNHDA and SQIVND (reference sequence). V was trimmed by 7 bases and J by 1 base, leaving 17 bases between them. The CDR3 loop reads CASTPTGLSSYEQYF. In DNA, the CDR3 is TGTGCCAGTACCCCTACAGGACTATCATCCTACGAGCAGTACTTC.

The genes are TRBV7-9 and TRBJ2-7; 7 bases align to TRBD1. The CDR3 totals 22 residues. The V segment lost 4 bases and the J segment 3 bases; nucleotides outside the gene matches: 30. Per germline, CDR1 SEHNR and CDR2 FQNEAQ (reference sequence). CDR3 in amino acids: CASSSSRGGLPRRTGIFYEQYF. In nucleotides, the CDR3 is TGTGCCAGCAGCTCTTCGAGAGGGGGCTTACCCAGGAGGACGGGAATTTTCTACGAGCAGTACTTC. The variable domain in full, with the rest retrieved from reference TRBV7-9 and TRBJ2-7, is DTGVSQNPRHKITKRGQNVTFRCDPISEHNRLYWYRQTLGQGPEFLTYFQNEAQLEKSRLLSDRFSAERPKGSFSTLEIQRTEQGDSAMYLCASSSSRGGLPRRTGIFYEQYFGPGTRLTVT.

J is TRBJ1-1 and V is TRBV15, with TRBD1 identical over 9 bases. V shed 1 base and J 5 bases; nucleotides not matched to a gene: 5. CDR3 size: 15 residues. Germline V gene sequence: CDR1 LNHNV, CDR2 YYDKDF (reference sequence). The DNA for the CDR3 is TGTGCCACCAGCAGAGGGGGACAGGGCCGGACTGAAGCTTTCTTT. As protein: CATSRGGQGRTEAFF.

The chain has TRBV19 and TRBJ2-3; 10 positions match TRBD2. In germline, CDR1 is LNHDA, CDR2 SQIVND (reference sequence). With 6 bases clipped from V and 0 bases from J, the junction kept 12 bases outside the gene matches. CDR3 length: 18 amino acids. CDR3 bases: TGTGCCAGTAGCGCGTTTCACAGGACTAGCGGAAGCACAGATACGCAGTATTTT. Amino acid sequence: CASSAFHRTSGSTDTQYF.

The genes are TRBV20-1 and TRBJ1-5, with 8 bases aligning to TRBD1. This CDR3 is built from 14 residues. Germline-derived CDR1 and CDR2 are DFQATT and SNEGSKA (reference sequence). V dropped 4 bases and J dropped 0; count of bases not matched to a gene: 2. As DNA, the CDR3 is TGCAGTGCTACAGGGGGCTATAGCAATCAGCCCCAGCATTTT. Its translation: CSATGGYSNQPQHF.

The chain recombines TRBV10-3 with TRBJ1-5; unclear D gene. The CDR3 sequence is 15 residues long. Trimming stripped 2 bases from V and 1 base from J, with 9 bases between. The germline V gene has CDR1 ENHRY and CDR2 SYGVKD. The DNA of the CDR3 is TGTGCCATCAGTGAGACGCGTGGCAGCAATCAGCCCCAGCATTTT. Its translation: CAISETRGSNQPQHF.

V and J are TRBV20-1 and TRBJ2-7; 7 bases align to TRBD1. Germline V gives CDR1 DFQATT, CDR2 SNEGSKA (reference sequence). The CDR3 contains 12 residues. V trimming: 7 bases; J trimming: 6 bases; junction bases outside the gene matches: 9. The CDR3 DNA sequence: TGCAGTGGGGGGACAGACATCGGCGAGCAGTACTTC. Translating gives CSGGTDIGEQYF.

This chain joins TRBV7-2 and TRBJ2-3, with D maybe TRBD2 (5 bases). V was trimmed by 6 bases and J by 2 bases, leaving 12 bases between them. The germline CDR1 and CDR2 sequences are SGHTA and FQGNSA. The CDR3 contains 14 residues. This CDR3 is CASREAVVTDTQYF. DNA for the CDR3: TGTGCCAGCAGGGAGGCCGTAGTCACAGATACGCAGTATTTT. Together with reference TRBV7-2 and TRBJ2-3, the CDR3 gives the full variable domain: GAGVSQSPSNKVTEKGKDVELRCDPISGHTALYWYRQSLGQGLEFLIYFQGNSAPDKSGLPSDRFSAERTGGSVSTLTIQRTQQEDSAVYLCASREAVVTDTQYFGPGTRLTVL.

The genes are TRBV7-6 and TRBJ2-5; D unclear. Germline loops: CDR1 SGHVS, CDR2 FNYEAQ. There are 13 residues in the CDR3. V dropped 3 bases and J dropped 1 base, with 6 bases sitting between them. The CDR3 sequence: CASSFSLQETQYF. The CDR3 nucleotides are TGTGCCAGCAGCTTCTCCCTCCAAGAGACCCAGTACTTC. The complete variable domain, with remaining parts taken from reference TRBV7-6 and TRBJ2-5, reads GAGVSQSPRYKVTKRGQDVALRCDPISGHVSLYWYRQALGQGPEFLTYFNYEAQQDKSGLPNDRFSAERPEGSISTLTIQRTEQRDSAMYRCASSFSLQETQYFGPGTRLLVL.

The gene calls are TRBV7-9 and TRBJ1-6; D ambiguous. Germline CDR1 is SEHNR and CDR2 is FQNEAQ (reference sequence). This CDR3 region has 12 residues. The germline V and J ends were trimmed by 6 bases and 8 bases, with 8 bases remaining between them. The CDR3 bases are TGTGCCAGCAGACGAACAGATTCACCCCTCCACTTT. Encoded protein: CASRRTDSPLHF.

The V and J genes are TRBV30 and TRBJ1-3, with D possibly matching TRBD1 (5 bases). V was cut by 5 bases and J by 4 bases, with 18 bases left in between. The V gene's germline CDR1 is GTSNPN and CDR2 SVGIG (reference sequence). This CDR3 contains 15 residues. The CDR3 DNA is TGTGCCTGGGGGACGGGCATGGCATTCGGAAACACCATATATTTT. It yields the protein CAWGTGMAFGNTIYF.

This chain connects TRBV2 to TRBJ2-3; 9 bases match TRBD2. The V segment lost 6 bases and the J segment 6 bases; nucleotides outside the gene matches: 10. The V gene's germline CDR1 is SNHLY and CDR2 FYNNEI. This CDR3 region has 15 residues. CDR3 region: CASRGSSGGWDTQYF. As DNA, the CDR3 is TGTGCCAGCAGGGGGAGTAGCGGGGGTTGGGATACGCAGTATTTT.

This chain connects TRBV30 to TRBJ1-2, with a weak D call TRBD1 (5 bases). The length of the CDR3 is 12 residues. CDR1 and CDR2 (germline): GTSNPN, SVGIG (reference sequence). V lost 3 bases, J lost 7 bases, and 12 bases lay in between. DNA for the CDR3: TGTGCCTGGAGGCAGGGTGGGGGTGGCTACACCTTC. It specifies CAWRQGGGGYTF.

V and J are TRBV7-3 and TRBJ2-1; 12 bases agree with TRBD2. Germline values: CDR1 SGHTA, CDR2 FQGTGA. V lost 5 bases to trimming and J lost 5 bases; unmatched junction nucleotides: 13. The CDR3 consists of 18 residues. Written as DNA, the CDR3 is TGTGCCAGCAGCCGTGTCCCCCCCGGACTAGCGGGGAACAATGAGCAGTTCTTC. Protein: CASSRVPPGLAGNNEQFF.

This clonotype was detected only a few times. This chain joins TRBV20-1 and TRBJ1-2; 7 bases are a match to TRBD1. The CDR3 consists of 15 residues. The germline V gene has CDR1 DFQATT and CDR2 SNEGSKA (reference sequence). V shed 4 bases, J shed 3 bases, and the junction held 11 bases outside the gene matches. CDR3 residues: CSATRPTGDDYGYTF. The CDR3 DNA reads TGCAGTGCTACAAGGCCAACAGGGGACGACTATGGCTACACCTTC.

The sample holds one count of this clonotype. V usage is TRBV10-2 and J usage is TRBJ1-6; 10 bases align to TRBD1. Unmatched junction bases numbered 7, after V lost 4 bases and J lost 4 bases. The CDR3 consists of 17 residues. Germline-derived CDR1 and CDR2 are WSHSY and SAAADI. The CDR3 sequence: CASSAPGGQGYNSPLHF. DNA of the CDR3: TGCGCCAGCAGTGCCCCAGGGGGACAGGGGTATAATTCACCCCTCCACTTT.

Here the CDR3 DNA reads TGTGCCAGCAGCTTAGCCGGACAGAGGAATTCACCCCTCCACTTT. Amino acid sequence: CASSLAGQRNSPLHF. The chain links TRBV7-6 to TRBJ1-6; weak D call: TRBD1 (6 bases). Deletions cut 0 bases from V and 7 bases from J, with 10 bases between. The germline V gene has CDR1 SGHVS and CDR2 FNYEAQ. This CDR3 region has 15 residues.

In its sample, this clonotype was seen a few times. The chain is built from TRBV7-2 and TRBJ2-1, with 7 bases lining up with TRBD1. Germline assignment: CDR1 SGHTA and CDR2 FQGNSA. The CDR3 has 15 amino acids. With 6 bases clipped from V and 4 bases from J, the junction kept 9 bases outside the gene matches. The CDR3 loop is CASRPPGQDYNEQFF. CDR3 sequence (DNA): TGTGCCAGCAGACCCCCCGGACAGGATTACAATGAGCAGTTCTTC.

J is TRBJ1-5 and V is TRBV2; D is unresolved. Germline values: CDR1 SNHLY, CDR2 FYNNEI. The CDR3 has 13 amino acids. The V gene lost 7 bases and the J gene lost 3 bases, with 10 bases spanning the gap. CDR3 sequence reads: CASNTDYNQPQHF. For the CDR3, the DNA is TGTGCCAGCAATACAGATTACAATCAGCCCCAGCATTTT.

The V call is TRBV7-2, the J call TRBJ1-6; D remains ambiguous. The CDR3 is made up of 14 amino acids. Germline CDR1 is SGHTA and CDR2 is FQGNSA. V lost 2 bases, J lost 7 bases, and 9 bases lay in between. CDR3 bases: TGTGCCAGCAGCTTAATGCCCAGAAATTCACCCCTCCACTTT. It specifies CASSLMPRNSPLHF.

This clonotype was recorded a few times. This chain links TRBV6-1 with TRBJ1-2, with a possible D match to TRBD1 (6 bases). CDR1 is MNHNS and CDR2 is SASEGT in the germline V gene. CDR3 length: 14 amino acids. Trimming pared 4 bases from V and 6 bases from J, leaving 15 bases between. In nucleotides, the CDR3 is TGTGCCAGCAGTGGGCCGGCAGGGGTGGATGGCTACACCTTC. This translates into CASSGPAGVDGYTF.

The gene calls are TRBV2 and TRBJ1-5; D is perhaps TRBD1 (5 bases). V gave up 5 bases and J gave up 1 base, with 9 bases separating them. From germline, CDR1 is SNHLY and CDR2 FYNNEI. This CDR3 spans 14 amino acids. CDR3 nucleotide sequence: TGTGCCAGCAGTCGACAGATCAGCAATCAGCCCCAGCATTTT. Translating gives CASSRQISNQPQHF.

The chain is built from TRBV11-3 and TRBJ2-2, with D possibly matching TRBD2 (6 bases). Trimming left V 4 bases short and J 0 bases short, with 6 bases between. The CDR3 length is 14 residues. Germline CDR1 and CDR2: SGHNT and YENEEA. The chain's CDR3 is CASSSGANTGELFF. DNA for the CDR3: TGTGCCAGCAGCTCGGGAGCGAACACCGGGGAGCTGTTTTTT.

V gene TRBV2 combines with J gene TRBJ1-6, with no clear D. The CDR3 has 11 residues. Trimming removed 4 bases from V and 13 bases from J, with 8 bases in between. Per germline, CDR1 SNHLY and CDR2 FYNNEI. The CDR3 nucleotides read TGTGCCAGCAGTGGGGGTAATCCCCTCCACTTT. Translating gives CASSGGNPLHF.

As DNA, the CDR3 is TGTGCCAGCAGCTCCCCGGACAGGGCTGGAAACACCATATATTTT. As protein: CASSSPDRAGNTIYF. The chain joins TRBV7-9 to TRBJ1-3; 8 bases are shared with TRBD1. The CDR3 loop spans 15 amino acids. V was clipped by 4 bases and J by 2 bases; unmatched bases: 4. Germline CDR1 and CDR2: SEHNR and FQNEAQ (reference sequence).

The chain is built from TRBV15 and TRBJ1-1; TRBD1 aligns across 9 bases. The CDR3 spans 15 residues. The V and J ends lost 3 bases and 3 bases, in that order; junction bases with no gene match: 5. The germline gives CDR1 LNHNV, CDR2 YYDKDF (reference sequence). Here the CDR3 reads CATSRNRGRDTEAFF. The CDR3, as DNA: TGTGCCACCAGCAGGAACAGGGGGCGCGACACTGAAGCTTTCTTT.